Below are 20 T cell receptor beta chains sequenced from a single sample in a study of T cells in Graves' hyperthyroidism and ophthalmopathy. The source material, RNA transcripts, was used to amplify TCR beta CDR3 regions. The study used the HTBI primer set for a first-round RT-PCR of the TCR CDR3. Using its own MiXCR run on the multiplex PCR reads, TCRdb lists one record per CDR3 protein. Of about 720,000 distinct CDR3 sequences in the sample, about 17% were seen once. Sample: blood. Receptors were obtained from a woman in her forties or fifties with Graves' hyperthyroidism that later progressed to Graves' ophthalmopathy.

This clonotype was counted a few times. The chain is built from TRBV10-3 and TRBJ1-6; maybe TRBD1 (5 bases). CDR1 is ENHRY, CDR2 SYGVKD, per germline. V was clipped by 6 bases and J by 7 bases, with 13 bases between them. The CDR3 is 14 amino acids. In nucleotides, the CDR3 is TGTGCCATCAGCATAGGGACTCGGAATTCACCCCTCCACTTT. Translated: CAISIGTRNSPLHF.

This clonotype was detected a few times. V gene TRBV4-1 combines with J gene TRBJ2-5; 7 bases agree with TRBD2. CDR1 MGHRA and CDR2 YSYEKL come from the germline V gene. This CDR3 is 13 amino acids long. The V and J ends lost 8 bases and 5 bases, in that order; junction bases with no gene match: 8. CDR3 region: CASGRGEMETQYF. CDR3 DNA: TGCGCCAGCGGACGGGGGGAAATGGAGACCCAGTACTTC.

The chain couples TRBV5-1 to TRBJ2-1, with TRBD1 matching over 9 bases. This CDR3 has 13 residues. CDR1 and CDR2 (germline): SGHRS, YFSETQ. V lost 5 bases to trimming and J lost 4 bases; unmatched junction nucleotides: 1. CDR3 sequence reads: CASRGQGYNEQFF. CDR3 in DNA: TGCGCCAGCAGGGGACAGGGTTACAATGAGCAGTTCTTC.

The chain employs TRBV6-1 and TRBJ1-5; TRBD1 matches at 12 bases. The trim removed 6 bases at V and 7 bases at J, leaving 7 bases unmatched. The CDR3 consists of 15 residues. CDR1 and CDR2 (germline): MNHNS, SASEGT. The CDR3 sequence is CASRRTGTGGQPQHF. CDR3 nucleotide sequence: TGTGCCAGCAGGCGCACCGGGACAGGGGGCCAGCCCCAGCATTTT.

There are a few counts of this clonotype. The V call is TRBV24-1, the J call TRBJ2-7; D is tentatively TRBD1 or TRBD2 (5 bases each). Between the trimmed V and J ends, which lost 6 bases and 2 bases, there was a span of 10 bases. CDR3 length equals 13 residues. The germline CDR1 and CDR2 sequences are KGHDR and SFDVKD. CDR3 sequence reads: CATSPGTAYEQYF. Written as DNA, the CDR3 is TGTGCCACCAGTCCCGGGACCGCCTACGAGCAGTACTTC.

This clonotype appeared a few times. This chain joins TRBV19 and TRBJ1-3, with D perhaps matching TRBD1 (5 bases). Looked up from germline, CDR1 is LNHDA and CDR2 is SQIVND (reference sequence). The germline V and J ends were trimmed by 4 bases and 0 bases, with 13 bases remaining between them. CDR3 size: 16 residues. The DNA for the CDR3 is TGTGCCAGTAGTAACGGACCGGGACCCTCTGGAAACACCATATATTTT. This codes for CASSNGPGPSGNTIYF.

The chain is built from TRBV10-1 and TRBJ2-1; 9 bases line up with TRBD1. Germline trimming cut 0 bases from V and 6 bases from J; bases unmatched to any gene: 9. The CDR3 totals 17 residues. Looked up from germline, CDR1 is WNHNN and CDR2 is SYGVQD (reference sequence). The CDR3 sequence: CASSESRPQGAGNEQFF. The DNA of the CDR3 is TGCGCCAGCAGTGAGTCCAGACCACAGGGGGCGGGCAATGAGCAGTTCTTC.

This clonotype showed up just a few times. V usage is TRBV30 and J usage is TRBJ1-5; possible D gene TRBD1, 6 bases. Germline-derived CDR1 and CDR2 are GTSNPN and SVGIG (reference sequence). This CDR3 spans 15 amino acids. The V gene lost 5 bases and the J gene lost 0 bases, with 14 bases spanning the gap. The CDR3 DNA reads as TGTGCCTGGGCTGGGGCAGGGGATAGCAATCAGCCCCAGCATTTT. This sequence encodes CAWAGAGDSNQPQHF.

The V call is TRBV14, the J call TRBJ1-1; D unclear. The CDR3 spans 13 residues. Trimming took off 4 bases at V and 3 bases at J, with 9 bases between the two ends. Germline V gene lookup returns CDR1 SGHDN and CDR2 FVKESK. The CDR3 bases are TGTGCCAGCAGCCTTTCAGCGGACACTGAAGCTTTCTTT. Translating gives CASSLSADTEAFF.

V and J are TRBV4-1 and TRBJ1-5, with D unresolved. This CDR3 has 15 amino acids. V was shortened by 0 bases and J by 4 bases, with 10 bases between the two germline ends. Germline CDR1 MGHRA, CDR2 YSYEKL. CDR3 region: CASSQDWQVNQPQHF. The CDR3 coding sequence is TGCGCCAGCAGCCAAGACTGGCAAGTGAATCAGCCCCAGCATTTT.

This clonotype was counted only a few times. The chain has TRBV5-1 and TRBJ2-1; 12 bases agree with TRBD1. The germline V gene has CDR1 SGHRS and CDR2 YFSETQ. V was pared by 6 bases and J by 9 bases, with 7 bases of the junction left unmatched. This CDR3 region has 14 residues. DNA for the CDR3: TGCGCCAGCAAGCCGGGACAGGGGGCTGGTGAGCAGTTCTTC. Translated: CASKPGQGAGEQFF.

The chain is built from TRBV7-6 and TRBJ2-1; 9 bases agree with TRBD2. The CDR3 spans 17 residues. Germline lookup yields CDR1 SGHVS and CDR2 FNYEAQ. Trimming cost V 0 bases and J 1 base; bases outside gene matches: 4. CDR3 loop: CASSLARLAGSYNEQFF. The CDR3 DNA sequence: TGTGCCAGCAGCTTAGCTCGGCTAGCGGGGTCCTACAATGAGCAGTTCTTC.

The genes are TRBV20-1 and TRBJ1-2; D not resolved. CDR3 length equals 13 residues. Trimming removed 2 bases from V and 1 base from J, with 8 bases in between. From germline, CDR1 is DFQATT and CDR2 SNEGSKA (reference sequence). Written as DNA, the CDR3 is TGCAGTGCTAGATCTGGACTTAACTATGGCTACACCTTC. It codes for CSARSGLNYGYTF.

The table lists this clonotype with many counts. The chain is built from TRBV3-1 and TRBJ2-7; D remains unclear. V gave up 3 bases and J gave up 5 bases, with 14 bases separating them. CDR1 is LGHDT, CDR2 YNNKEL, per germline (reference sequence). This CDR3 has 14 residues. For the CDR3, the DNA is TGTGCCAGCAGCCATGATGGACCGGTCCACGAGCAGTACTTC. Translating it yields CASSHDGPVHEQYF.

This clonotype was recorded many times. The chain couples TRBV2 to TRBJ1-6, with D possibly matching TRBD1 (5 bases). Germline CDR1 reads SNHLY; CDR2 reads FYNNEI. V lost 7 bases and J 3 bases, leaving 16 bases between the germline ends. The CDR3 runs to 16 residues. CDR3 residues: CASTTYRRFYNSPLHF. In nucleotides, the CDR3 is TGTGCCAGCACCACTTACAGGAGATTCTATAATTCACCCCTCCACTTT.

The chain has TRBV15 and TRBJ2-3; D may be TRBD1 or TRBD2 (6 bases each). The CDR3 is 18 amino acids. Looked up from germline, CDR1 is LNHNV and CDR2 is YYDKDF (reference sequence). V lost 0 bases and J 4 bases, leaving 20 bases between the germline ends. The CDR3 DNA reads TGTGCCACCAGCAGAGATCTTGGGGGGCTGGAACCCGCAGATACGCAGTATTTT. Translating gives CATSRDLGGLEPADTQYF.

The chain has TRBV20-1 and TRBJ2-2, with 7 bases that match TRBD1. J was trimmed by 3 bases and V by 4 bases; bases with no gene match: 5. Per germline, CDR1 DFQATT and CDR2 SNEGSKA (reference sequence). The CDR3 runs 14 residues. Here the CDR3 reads CSANRGGDTGELFF. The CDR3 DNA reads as TGCAGTGCTAACAGGGGTGGGGACACCGGGGAGCTGTTTTTT.

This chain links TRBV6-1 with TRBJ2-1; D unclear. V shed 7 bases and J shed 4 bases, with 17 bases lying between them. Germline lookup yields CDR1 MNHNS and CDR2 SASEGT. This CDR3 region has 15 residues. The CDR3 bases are TGTGCCAGCATTCAGACTGCCAACGTTTACAATGAGCAGTTCTTC. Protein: CASIQTANVYNEQFF.

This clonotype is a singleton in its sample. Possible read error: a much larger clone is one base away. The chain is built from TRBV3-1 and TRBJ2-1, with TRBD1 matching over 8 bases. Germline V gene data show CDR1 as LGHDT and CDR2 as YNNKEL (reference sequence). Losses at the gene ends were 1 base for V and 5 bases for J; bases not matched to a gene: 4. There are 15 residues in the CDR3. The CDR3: CASSQGQGLNNEQFF. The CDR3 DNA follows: TGTGCCAGCAGCCAAGGACAGGGGCTCAACAATGAGCAGTTCTTC.

The CDR3 sequence is CASSGGLPGGTEAFF. The CDR3 DNA sequence: TGTGCCAGCAGCGGGGGACTTCCTGGCGGCACTGAAGCTTTCTTT. The chain recombines TRBV9 with TRBJ1-1; tentatively, D is TRBD1 (5 bases). From germline, CDR1 is SGDLS and CDR2 YYNGEE. V was trimmed by 3 bases and J by 4 bases, leaving 16 bases between them. The CDR3 is 15 amino acids.